What follows is one TCR beta chain and its context. The antigen remains undetermined. The data were taken from a study of T cells after yellow fever vaccination. This CDR3 spans 13 amino acids. Trimming cost V 5 bases and J 10 bases; bases outside gene matches: 4. Germline loops: CDR1 SEHNR, CDR2 FQNEAQ (reference sequence). Each CDR3 protein gets one entry after TCRdb re-called the 5' RACE reads with MiXCR. The data contain 450,000 to 650,000 distinct CDR3 sequences, roughly 14% of them singletons. Study-wide results and limits: Most primary-vaccination clones reappeared after the booster (just under 98% CD4, about 90% CD8).

The source is a man aged 30-40 years who received the YFV17D yellow fever vaccine. J is TRBJ2-4 and V is TRBV7-9, with TRBD1 identical over 11 bases. Here the sequenced sample was PBMCs, taken on the day of the yellow fever booster vaccination. CDR3 sequence: CASSHRDRGIQYF. As DNA, the CDR3 is TGTGCCAGCAGCCACCGGGACAGGGGGATTCAGTACTTC.